The 21 T cell receptor beta chains reported below all come from one sample, sequenced in a study of preoperative IRX-2 immunotherapy in early breast cancer. Stated treatment: preoperative locoregional IRX-2 cytokine immunotherapy. Clones were read by immunoSEQ multiplex PCR, and TCRdb kept only the in-frame ones, dropping some. The table lists 95,000 to 100,000 clones, 75% to 90% of them singletons. The sequencing here drew on tumor tissue, taken after IRX-2 immunotherapy. These receptors all come from a human donor with breast cancer.

This sequence joins TRBV5-1 and TRBJ2-1; D call uncertain. Germline V gives CDR1 SGHRS, CDR2 YFSETQ. CDR3 length equals 15 residues. V lost 0 bases, J lost 5 bases, and 12 bases lay in between. CDR3 protein: CASSLAGIPNNEQFF. The CDR3 DNA sequence: TGCGCCAGCAGCTTGGCCGGAATACCGAACAATGAGCAGTTCTTC.

The V call is TRBV18, the J call TRBJ1-1; tentative D call: TRBD1 (6 bases). The V gene's germline CDR1 is KGHSH and CDR2 LQKENI. Trimming cost V 0 bases and J 1 base, with 9 bases left between them. The CDR3 contains 15 residues. Here the CDR3 reads CASSPPPGENTEAFF. The CDR3 DNA is TGTGCCAGCTCACCACCGCCAGGGGAGAACACTGAAGCTTTCTTT.

CDR3 coding DNA: TGTGCCAGTAGTACTAAACAGGGCCCCTCCTACGAGCAGTACTTC. Protein product: CASSTKQGPSYEQYF. The chain recombines TRBV19 with TRBJ2-7; tentative D call: TRBD1 (6 bases). The germline V gene encodes CDR1 LNHDA and CDR2 SQIVND (reference sequence). This CDR3 comprises 15 residues. V was cut by 4 bases and J by 0 bases, with 13 bases left in between.

The chain couples TRBV11-3 to TRBJ2-3; possibly TRBD2 for D (5 bases). This CDR3 region has 14 residues. Germline CDR1 is SGHNT and CDR2 is YENEEA. V was clipped by 3 bases and J by 2 bases, with 9 bases between them. CDR3 DNA sequence: TGTGCCAGCAGCTTGACCGGGAACACAGATACGCAGTATTTT. It translates to CASSLTGNTDTQYF.

The chain recombines TRBV19 with TRBJ2-5; 7 bases fit TRBD1. CDR1 and CDR2 (germline): LNHDA, SQIVND (reference sequence). This CDR3 contains 15 residues. J gave up 5 bases and V 3 bases, and 9 bases lay outside the gene matches. CDR3 region: CASSILAGGLETQYF. The CDR3 DNA sequence: TGTGCCAGTAGTATTCTGGCAGGGGGATTGGAGACCCAGTACTTC.

The chain recombines TRBV19 with TRBJ2-2; the D gene is possibly TRBD2 (6 bases). V lost 4 bases and J 4 bases, leaving 16 bases between the germline ends. CDR3 length: 16 amino acids. Germline CDR1 reads LNHDA; CDR2 reads SQIVND (reference sequence). DNA of the CDR3: TGTGCCAGTAGTACGGCTAGCGTTGGAGGCACCGGGGAGCTGTTTTTT. Protein: CASSTASVGGTGELFF.

This clone has only a few counts. The rearrangement links TRBV19 to TRBJ1-5; the match to TRBD1 covers 7 bases. Per the germline V gene, CDR1 is LNHDA and CDR2 is SQIVND (reference sequence). The CDR3 has 15 residues. The ends lost 5 bases at V and 10 bases at J; junction bases unmatched: 14. This chain's CDR3 is CASSPGTVQREPQHF. DNA of the CDR3: TGTGCCAGTAGTCCCGGGACAGTCCAACGGGAACCCCAGCATTTT.

Details on this clone: Compared with germline, one end of the junction differs, possibly owing to a read error. V gene TRBV6-8 combines with J gene TRBJ2-1; perhaps TRBD1 as D (6 bases). The CDR3 is 14 amino acids. Germline CDR1 and CDR2: MNHGY and SAAAGT. CDR3 in DNA: TGTGCCATCAGTTCGACAGGATCCTACAATGAGCAGTTCTTC. The encoded protein is CAISSTGSYNEQFF.

The CDR3 DNA follows: TGTGCCAGCAGCTTGGCCTCAGGACTCTCTGGGGCCAACGTCCTGACTTTC. This sequence encodes CASSLASGLSGANVLTF. J is TRBJ2-6 and V is TRBV11-3, with D possibly matching TRBD2 (5 bases). The V end lost 3 bases, the J end lost 0 bases, and 12 bases lay between the germline ends. This CDR3 contains 17 residues. Per germline, CDR1 SGHNT and CDR2 YENEEA.

The chain links TRBV6-8 to TRBJ2-1; 10 bases are shared with TRBD2. V shed 0 bases, J shed 15 bases, and the junction held 11 bases outside the gene matches. In germline, CDR1 is MNHGY, CDR2 SAAAGT. The CDR3 consists of 15 residues. CDR3 loop: CASSYSRLAGDNRFF. The CDR3 coding sequence is TGTGCCAGCAGTTACTCGAGGCTAGCGGGAGACAATCGGTTCTTC.

This clone has just one count. The rearrangement uses TRBV19 and TRBJ1-5, with 7 nucleotides matching TRBD1. Trimming at V came to 7 bases and at J to 6 bases, leaving 6 bases not matched to a gene. The CDR3 is 13 amino acids. Germline V gene data show CDR1 as LNHDA and CDR2 as SQIVND (reference sequence). The CDR3, as DNA: TGTGCCAGTAAAACAGGGGTAAGTCAGCCCCAGCATTTT. It translates to CASKTGVSQPQHF. The full variable domain, its missing parts supplied by reference TRBV19 and TRBJ1-5, is DGGITQSPKYLFRKEGQNVTLSCEQNLNHDAMYWYRQDPGQGLRLIYYSQIVNDFQKGDIAEGYSVSREKKESFPLTVTSAQKNPTAFYLCASKTGVSQPQHFGDGTRLSIL.

This clone has only a few counts. The chain links TRBV6-8 to TRBJ1-4; TRBD1 aligns across 7 bases. Germline lookup yields CDR1 MNHGY and CDR2 SAAAGT. The CDR3 is 13 residues long. The ends lost 4 bases at V and 10 bases at J; junction bases unmatched: 6. This CDR3 reads CASSFEGGTKLFF. The DNA of the CDR3 is TGTGCCAGCAGTTTTGAAGGGGGCACAAAACTGTTTTTT.

This chain connects TRBV19 to TRBJ1-2; 7 bases are a match to TRBD1. CDR1 and CDR2 (germline): LNHDA, SQIVND (reference sequence). Unmatched junction bases numbered 9, after V lost 6 bases and J lost 2 bases. The CDR3 runs 15 residues. CDR3 bases: TGTGCCAGTAGGAATGCAGGGGGATTCAACTATGGCTACACCTTC. This sequence encodes CASRNAGGFNYGYTF.

The gene calls are TRBV7-2 and TRBJ1-1, with unresolved D. Germline CDR1 reads SGHTA; CDR2 reads FQGNSA. The V and J ends lost 2 bases and 4 bases respectively, with 8 bases between them. The CDR3 sequence is 13 residues long. The CDR3 DNA sequence: TGTGCCAGCAGCTTAATGCAGCCCACTGAAGCTTTCTTT. It is translated as CASSLMQPTEAFF.

This chain uses TRBV4-1 with TRBJ1-2; 9 nucleotides line up with TRBD1. Looked up from germline, CDR1 is MGHRA and CDR2 is YSYEKL. Unmatched junction bases numbered 7, after V lost 4 bases and J lost 4 bases. The CDR3 runs 15 residues. CDR3 DNA sequence: TGCGCCAGCAGCCCACGGACAGGGGATACCTATGGCTACACCTTC. Translation gives CASSPRTGDTYGYTF.

The V call is TRBV29-1, the J call TRBJ1-1, with D unresolved. This CDR3 has 12 residues. In germline, CDR1 is SQVTM, CDR2 ANQGSEA. Trimming stripped 7 bases from V and 4 bases from J, with 13 bases between. CDR3 nucleotide sequence: TGCAGCGGATCAATTAGAGGCACTGAAGCTTTCTTT. As protein: CSGSIRGTEAFF. Supplemented by reference TRBV29-1 and TRBJ1-1, the full variable domain reads SAVISQKPSRDICQRGTSLTIQCQVDSQVTMMFWYRQQPGQSLTLIATANQGSEATYESGFVIDKFPISRPNLTFSTLTVSNMSPEDSSIYLCSGSIRGTEAFFGQGTRLTVV.

The chain carries TRBV14 and TRBJ1-2, with a weak D call TRBD1 (5 bases). The germline CDR1 and CDR2 sequences are SGHDN and FVKESK. This CDR3 region has 11 residues. The V gene lost 2 bases and the J gene lost 9 bases, with 7 bases spanning the gap. The CDR3 bases are TGTGCCAGCAGCCAACAGGGAAGCTACACCTTC. It translates to CASSQQGSYTF. The full variable domain, completed using reference TRBV14 and TRBJ1-2, is EAGVTQFPSHSVIEKGQTVTLRCDPISGHDNLYWYRRVMGKEIKFLLHFVKESKQDESGMPNNRFLAERTGGTYSTLKVQPAELEDSGVYFCASSQQGSYTFGSGTRLTVV.

This chain uses TRBV30 with TRBJ1-1, with D uncertain. Germline-derived CDR1 and CDR2 are GTSNPN and SVGIG (reference sequence). Trimming stripped 0 bases from V and 1 base from J, with 6 bases between. The CDR3 extends over 13 amino acids. CDR3 loop: CAWSVQKNTEAFF. In DNA form, the CDR3 reads TGTGCCTGGAGTGTACAGAAGAACACTGAAGCTTTCTTT.

V is TRBV10-1 and J is TRBJ2-3; a possible D gene is TRBD1 (5 bases). This CDR3 region has 14 residues. Trimming took off 0 bases at V and 2 bases at J, with 6 bases between the two ends. CDR1 is WNHNN, CDR2 SYGVQD, per germline (reference sequence). The CDR3 loop is CASSESTATDTQYF. CDR3 bases: TGCGCCAGCAGTGAGTCGACAGCCACAGATACGCAGTATTTT.

Comments on this clone: At one boundary the junction diverges from the germline segment, which might be a read error. V usage is TRBV7-6 and J usage is TRBJ2-1; tentative D call: TRBD1 (6 bases). The CDR3 is made up of 15 amino acids. From germline, CDR1 is SGHVS and CDR2 FNYEAQ. In DNA form, the CDR3 reads TGTGCTAGCAGCTTGGGCTTACAGGGTACCCATGAGCAGTTCTTC. Amino acid sequence: CASSLGLQGTHEQFF.

The J gene is TRBJ2-3, the V gene TRBV29-1, with unresolved D. The ends were cut back, 3 bases at V and 3 bases at J, with 7 bases in the middle. The CDR3 runs to 12 residues. Germline V gene sequence: CDR1 SQVTM, CDR2 ANQGSEA. The CDR3 DNA is TGCAGCGTTGAGCCAAAGACAGATACGCAGTATTTT. Translated, it gives CSVEPKTDTQYF.